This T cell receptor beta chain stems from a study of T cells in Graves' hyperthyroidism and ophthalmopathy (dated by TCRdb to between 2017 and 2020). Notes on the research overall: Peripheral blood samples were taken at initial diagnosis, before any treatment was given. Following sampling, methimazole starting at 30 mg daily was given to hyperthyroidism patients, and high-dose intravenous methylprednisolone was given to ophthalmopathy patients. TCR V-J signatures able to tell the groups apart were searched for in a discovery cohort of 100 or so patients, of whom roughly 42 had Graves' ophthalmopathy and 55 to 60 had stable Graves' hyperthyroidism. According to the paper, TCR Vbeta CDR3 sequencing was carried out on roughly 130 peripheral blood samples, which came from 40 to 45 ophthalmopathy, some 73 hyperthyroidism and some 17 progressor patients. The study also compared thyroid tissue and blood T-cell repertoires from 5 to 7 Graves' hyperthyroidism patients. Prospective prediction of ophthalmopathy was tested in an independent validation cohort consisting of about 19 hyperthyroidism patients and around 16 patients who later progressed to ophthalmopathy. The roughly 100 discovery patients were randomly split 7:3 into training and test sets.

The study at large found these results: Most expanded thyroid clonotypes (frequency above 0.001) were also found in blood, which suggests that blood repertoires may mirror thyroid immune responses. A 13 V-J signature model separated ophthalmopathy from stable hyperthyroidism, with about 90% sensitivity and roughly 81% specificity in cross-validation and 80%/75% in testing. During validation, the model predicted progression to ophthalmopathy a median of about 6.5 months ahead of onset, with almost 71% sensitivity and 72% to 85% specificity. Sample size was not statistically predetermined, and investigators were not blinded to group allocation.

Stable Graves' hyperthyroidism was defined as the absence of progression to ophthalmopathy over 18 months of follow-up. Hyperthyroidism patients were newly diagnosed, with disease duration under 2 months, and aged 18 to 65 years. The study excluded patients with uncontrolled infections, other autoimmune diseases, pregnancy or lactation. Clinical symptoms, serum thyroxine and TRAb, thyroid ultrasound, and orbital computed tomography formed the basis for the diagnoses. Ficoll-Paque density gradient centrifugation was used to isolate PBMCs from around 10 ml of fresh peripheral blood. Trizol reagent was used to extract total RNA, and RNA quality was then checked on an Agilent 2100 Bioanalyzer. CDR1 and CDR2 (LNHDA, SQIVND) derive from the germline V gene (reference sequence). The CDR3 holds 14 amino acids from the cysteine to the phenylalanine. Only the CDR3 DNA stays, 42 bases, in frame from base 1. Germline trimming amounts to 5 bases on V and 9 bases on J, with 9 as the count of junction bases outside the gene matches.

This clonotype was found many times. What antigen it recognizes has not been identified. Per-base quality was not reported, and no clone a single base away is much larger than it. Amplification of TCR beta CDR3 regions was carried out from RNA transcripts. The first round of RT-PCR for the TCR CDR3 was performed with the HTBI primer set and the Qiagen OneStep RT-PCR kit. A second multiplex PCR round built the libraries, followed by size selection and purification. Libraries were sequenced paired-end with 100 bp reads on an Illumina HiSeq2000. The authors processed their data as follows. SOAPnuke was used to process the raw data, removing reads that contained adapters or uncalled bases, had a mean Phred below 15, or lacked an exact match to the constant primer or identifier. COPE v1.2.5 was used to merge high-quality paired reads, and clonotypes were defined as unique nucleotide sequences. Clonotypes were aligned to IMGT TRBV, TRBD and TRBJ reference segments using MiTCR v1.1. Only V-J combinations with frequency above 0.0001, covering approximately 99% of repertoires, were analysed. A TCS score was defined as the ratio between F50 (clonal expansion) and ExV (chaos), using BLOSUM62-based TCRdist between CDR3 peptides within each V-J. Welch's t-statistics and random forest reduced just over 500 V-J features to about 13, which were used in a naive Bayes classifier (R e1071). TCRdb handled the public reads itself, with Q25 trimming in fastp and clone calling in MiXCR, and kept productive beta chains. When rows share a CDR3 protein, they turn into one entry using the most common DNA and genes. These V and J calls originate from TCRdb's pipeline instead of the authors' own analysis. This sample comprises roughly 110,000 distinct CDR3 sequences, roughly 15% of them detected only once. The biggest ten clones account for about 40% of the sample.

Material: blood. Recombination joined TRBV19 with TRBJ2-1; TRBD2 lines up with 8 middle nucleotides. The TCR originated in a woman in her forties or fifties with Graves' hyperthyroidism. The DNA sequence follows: TGTGCCAGTAGTGCCGGGACTAGTGGTGGTGAGCAGTTCTTC. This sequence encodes CASSAGTSGGEQFF. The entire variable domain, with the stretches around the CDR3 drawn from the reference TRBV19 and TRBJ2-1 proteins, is DGGITQSPKYLFRKEGQNVTLSCEQNLNHDAMYWYRQDPGQGLRLIYYSQIVNDFQKGDIAEGYSVSREKKESFPLTVTSAQKNPTAFYLCASSAGTSGGEQFFGPGTRLTVL.